This TCR beta chain was captured by sequencing in a study of shared clonotypes between healthy human individuals. Genomic DNA from each subset was divided evenly over several immunoSEQ plates. Each PCR replicate from the sorted subsets contained 200 to 250 ng DNA, which is tens of thousands of T cell genomes. In the source study's methods: ImmunoSEQ supplied junction-only sequences lacking quality scores, so filtering was different. This table comes from immunoSEQ multiplex PCR, and its TCRdb copy is limited to in-frame clones, with some not included. D and trimming come from the DNA, and the V and J calls and clone size come from that table. The data contain hundreds of thousands of clones, about 96% of them singletons. All participating donors were Caucasian adults from Nashville, Tennessee. CDR3 length: 17 residues. Germline CDR1 SEHNR, CDR2 FQNEAQ (reference sequence). The V segment lost 1 base and the J segment 1 base; nucleotides outside the gene matches: 5.

This chain uses TRBV7-9 with TRBJ1-4; 8 nucleotides match TRBD1. Input material: naive CD4+ T cells sorted from blood. Subset noted: CD45RA+ positively selected. This receptor was taken from a woman in her thirties in good health. In DNA, the CDR3 is TGTGCCAGCAGCTTAGGACAGGGGCAGGGAACTAATGAAAAACTGTTTTTT. This sequence encodes CASSLGQGQGTNEKLFF.